This T cell receptor (beta chain) stems from a study of CD8 T cells in ankylosing spondylitis (TCRdb year 2017). A note on the overall study: To find TCR variants linked to disease, the study profiled T cell receptor beta repertoires in ankylosing spondylitis patients and healthy donors. The whole study cohort included 108 healthy donors and about two dozen ankylosing spondylitis patients. Peripheral blood was sampled, and synovial fluid was also collected from ankylosing spondylitis patients. Points the paper makes about the study in general: The disease-linked clones were reported to be significantly enriched in matched synovial fluid samples from ankylosing spondylitis patients. Blood from ankylosing spondylitis patients appeared to be characterized by a TCR beta motif made up of several highly homologous amino acid variants. Some motif variants were previously reported in synovial fluid and blood of reactive arthritis patients, suggesting common disease-initiation mechanisms. The disease-linked clones showed a CD8+ phenotype and occurred at relatively low frequencies in peripheral blood.

Trimming removed 5 bases from V and 8 bases from J; the gene matches leave 7 bases unexplained. The CDR3 numbers 14 residues from cysteine through phenylalanine. Only the CDR3 region is kept as DNA, spanning 42 bases read in frame from base 1. Via the germline V gene, CDR1 is SGHAT and CDR2 FQNNGV. The instrument given in TCRdb is Illumina HiSeq 2500. TCR beta libraries were prepared by quantitative 5'-RACE with molecular barcodes. Under the source paper's analysis protocol: To identify disease-linked TCR variants, a new computational method was used, one built on a probabilistic model of VDJ rearrangement. The raw public reads went through TCRdb reprocessing: fastp at Q25, MiXCR clone calling, in-frame beta chains kept. For every CDR3 protein sequence, its rows merge into one entry that carries the most common genes and DNA. The V and J calls and clone size come from TCRdb's table, not from the authors' own analysis. This sample comprises 250,000 to 300,000 distinct CDR3 sequences, around 19% of them detected only once. The top ten constitute roughly 8% of the sample.

This clonotype occurred a few times. What antigen it recognizes has not been identified. Base qualities are not at hand, and no much larger clone is one base apart. Sequenced sample: blood, either unsorted or a sorted T cell fraction (not recorded which). The receptor was derived from a male donor with ankylosing spondylitis or in good health (not recorded which). The chain links TRBV11-2 with TRBJ1-4, with 8 bases matching TRBD1. The CDR3 protein: CASSLGTGREKLFF. The DNA sequence is as follows: TGTGCCAGCAGCCTAGGGACAGGACGGGAAAAACTGTTTTTT.